The 18 T cell receptor beta chains below come from one sample, sequenced in a study of Ad26.COV2.S vaccination and SARS-CoV-2 variants. Clones were read by immunoSEQ multiplex PCR, and TCRdb kept only the in-frame ones, dropping some. The sample lists 350,000 to 400,000 clones, about 88% seen once, with approximately 3.7% in the top ten. Treatment described: some 20 received Ad26.COV2.S at low or high dose, single or two shots; several received placebo; per-sample allocation not given. Sampling took place 63 days after the first vaccine or placebo injection. Specimen: peripheral blood, collected in a trial of Ad26.COV2.S vaccine versus placebo. These receptors all come from a person aged 18 to 59 who received the Ad26.COV2.S COVID-19 vaccine or a placebo.

The chain joins TRBV3-1 (or the pseudogene TRBV3-2) to TRBJ2-2, with a weak D call TRBD2 (6 bases). V dropped 5 bases and J dropped 7 bases, with 23 bases sitting between them. The germline V gene has CDR1 LGHDT and CDR2 YNNKEL (reference sequence). CDR3 length equals 17 residues. The CDR3 nucleotides are TGTGCCAGCAGCATCCTCGAGTCCCTGTGGGGGGACGGGGAGCTGTTTTTT. Protein: CASSILESLWGDGELFF.

This chain connects TRBV19 to TRBJ2-7; 8 bases agree with TRBD1. Per the germline V gene, CDR1 is LNHDA and CDR2 is SQIVND (reference sequence). The CDR3 has 16 amino acids. After removal of 3 bases from V and 5 bases from J, the junction contained 12 bases not matched to a gene. This CDR3 reads CASSIPKTGAVNEQYF. Written as DNA, the CDR3 is TGTGCCAGTAGTATCCCCAAGACAGGGGCGGTCAACGAGCAGTACTTC.

This chain uses TRBV2 with TRBJ2-7; D unclear. CDR1 is SNHLY and CDR2 is FYNNEI in the germline V gene. V gave up 4 bases and J gave up 3 bases, with 13 bases separating them. The CDR3 length is 14 residues. DNA for the CDR3: TGTGCCAGCAGTGTCGGGCAGACTGTCTACGAGCAGTACTTC. The encoded protein is CASSVGQTVYEQYF.

CDR3 residues: CASSLRSGELFF. DNA for the CDR3: TGTGCCAGCAGCCTACGGTCCGGGGAGCTGTTTTTT. The genes are TRBV3-1 (or the pseudogene TRBV3-2) and TRBJ2-2; D remains ambiguous. In germline, CDR1 is LGHDT, CDR2 YNNKEL (reference sequence). With 4 bases removed from V and 6 bases from J, the gap between germline ends came to 6 bases. This CDR3 is built from 12 residues.

The chain links TRBV11-2 to TRBJ2-2; 12 bases match TRBD2. J lost 4 bases, V lost 3 bases, and 6 bases had no gene match. CDR3 length equals 17 residues. Germline CDR1 reads SGHAT; CDR2 reads FQNNGV. The CDR3 region has the DNA TGTGCCAGCAGCTTCTTTGGACTAGCGGGGCCCACCGGGGAGCTGTTTTTT. Its translation is CASSFFGLAGPTGELFF.

V is TRBV21-1 and J is TRBJ2-2; the DNA was not used to check the table's D call, TRBD1. TRBV21-1 is designated a pseudogene. The CDR3 contains 16 residues. The chain's CDR3 is CASSAPAGGNTGELFF. The CDR3 nucleotides are TGTGCCAGCAGCGCCCCGGCAGGTGGGAACACCGGGGAGCTGTTTTTT.

The genes are TRBV4-1 and TRBJ1-5; D is undetermined. Trimming left V 0 bases short and J 3 bases short, with 9 bases between. Germline CDR1 reads MGHRA; CDR2 reads YSYEKL. The CDR3 has 15 amino acids. CDR3 in amino acids: CASSQDSRYNQPQHF. The CDR3 nucleotides are TGCGCCAGCAGCCAAGACTCCCGTTACAATCAGCCCCAGCATTTT.

This clone was seen a single time. This chain connects TRBV25-1 to TRBJ1-6, with no clear D. CDR3 length: 13 residues. Per germline, CDR1 MGHDK and CDR2 SYGVNS. Between the trimmed V and J ends, which lost 0 bases and 8 bases, there was a span of 5 bases. The CDR3 reads CASSEYRDSPLHF. The CDR3 nucleotides are TGTGCCAGCAGTGAATATAGGGATTCACCCCTCCACTTT.

The CDR3: CASSHRGTDTQYF. CDR3 bases: TGTGCCAGCAGCCACCGGGGGACAGATACGCAGTATTTT. The rearrangement joins TRBV3-1 (or the pseudogene TRBV3-2) to TRBJ2-3; possibly TRBD2 for D (6 bases). V was clipped by 3 bases and J by 3 bases, with 7 bases between them. CDR3 length equals 13 residues. CDR1 is LGHDT and CDR2 is YNNKEL in the germline V gene (reference sequence).

This rearrangement joins TRBV19 to TRBJ2-2; D not resolved. This CDR3 comprises 17 residues. The V gene's germline CDR1 is LNHDA and CDR2 SQIVND (reference sequence). V lost 4 bases and J lost 0, with 15 bases in between. CDR3 residues: CASSKSETAPNTGELFF. For the CDR3, the DNA is TGTGCCAGTAGTAAATCGGAGACCGCGCCGAACACCGGGGAGCTGTTTTTT.

V and J are TRBV3-1 (or the pseudogene TRBV3-2) and TRBJ2-3, with D perhaps TRBD1 or TRBD2 (5 bases each). V lost 0 bases to trimming and J lost 4 bases, with 14 bases between them. CDR3 length equals 16 residues. The germline V gene has CDR1 LGHDT and CDR2 YNNKEL (reference sequence). CDR3 nucleotides: TGTGCCAGCAGCCAAGAGGGACGGGCCACCCCAGATACGCAGTATTTT. Translation gives CASSQEGRATPDTQYF.

The chain links TRBV19 to TRBJ1-5; 9 positions agree with TRBD1. The junction had 7 bases not matched to a gene; V was cut back by 4 bases and J by 6 bases. Looked up from germline, CDR1 is LNHDA and CDR2 is SQIVND (reference sequence). This CDR3 has 15 amino acids. Written as DNA, the CDR3 is TGTGCCAGTAGTACAGGACAGGGGATGGGTCAGCCCCAGCATTTT. This translates into CASSTGQGMGQPQHF.

V gene TRBV29-1 combines with J gene TRBJ1-5; D is possibly TRBD1 (5 bases). The germline CDR1 and CDR2 sequences are SQVTM and ANQGSEA. The CDR3 runs to 15 residues. With 5 bases removed from V and 0 bases from J, the gap between germline ends came to 14 bases. In nucleotides, the CDR3 is TGCAGCGTTTGGGCCGGGGGAAATAGCAATCAGCCCCAGCATTTT. Protein sequence: CSVWAGGNSNQPQHF.

This clone was recorded once. V and J are TRBV5-1 and TRBJ1-1, with a tentative D call TRBD1 (6 bases). Germline V gene data show CDR1 as SGHRS and CDR2 as YFSETQ. Trimming removed 2 bases from V and 7 bases from J, with 15 bases in between. This CDR3 comprises 14 residues. The CDR3 DNA reads as TGCGCCAGCAGCTTATCTGGGGAAGGGGGTGAAGCTTTCTTT. It translates to CASSLSGEGGEAFF.

The chain employs TRBV5-6 and TRBJ1-6, with D possibly being TRBD1 (5 bases). The CDR3 runs to 19 residues. CDR1 and CDR2 (germline): SGHDT, YYEEEE. The V gene lost 4 bases and the J gene lost 0 bases, with 20 bases spanning the gap. The CDR3 loop reads CASSLLGQGPSSYNSPLHF. The CDR3 nucleotides read TGTGCCAGCAGCCTTCTAGGACAAGGGCCCAGCTCCTATAATTCACCCCTCCACTTT.

The CDR3 loop reads CASSQTTPGQGNNEQFF. The CDR3, as DNA: TGTGCCAGCAGCCAAACAACCCCGGGACAGGGGAACAATGAGCAGTTCTTC. The chain has TRBV3-1 (or the pseudogene TRBV3-2) and TRBJ2-1, with TRBD1 matching 10 bases. The CDR3 length is 17 residues. The germline CDR1 and CDR2 sequences are LGHDT and YNNKEL (reference sequence). Unmatched junction bases numbered 9, after V lost 2 bases and J lost 5 bases.

The chain combines TRBV27 with TRBJ2-5; perhaps TRBD2 as D (7 bases). In germline, CDR1 is MNHEY, CDR2 SMNVEV (reference sequence). Trimming cost V 2 bases and J 9 bases, with 13 bases left between them. The CDR3 contains 13 residues. CDR3 loop: CASSLMRGGSQYF. The CDR3, as DNA: TGTGCCAGCAGTTTAATGAGGGGGGGGTCCCAGTACTTC.

Worth noting for this clone: A read error may account for a junction end that differs from germline. The genes are TRBV19 and TRBJ1-2; possibly TRBD1 for D (5 bases). The germline gives CDR1 LNHDA, CDR2 SQIVND (reference sequence). The CDR3 spans 14 residues. The CDR3 is CVSSNRIAGHGYTF. The CDR3, as DNA: TGTGTCAGTAGTAATCGAATCGCGGGACATGGCTACACCTTC.